This TCR beta chain was recorded in a study of T-cell reconstitution after alpha-beta-depleted transplantation in children. Germline loops: CDR1 SSHAT, CDR2 FNYEAQ (reference sequence). This CDR3 spans 14 amino acids. A remark on this clonotype: The junction and the germline gene differ at one end; a read error may be behind it.

Unique molecular identifiers were incorporated during preparation of the TCRbeta library. One entry per CDR3 protein, called by TCRdb with MiXCR from the PCR reads. Here the sample spans roughly 100,000 distinct CDR3 sequences, approximately 8.4% being singletons. The gene calls are TRBV7-7 and TRBJ2-5; D could derive from TRBD1 or TRBD2 (6 bases each). This TCR derives from a human donor who donated a stem cell graft to a child with congenital amegakaryocytic thrombocytopenia. The source material was PBMCs from the stem cell graft donor, sampled from the stem cell graft. Written as DNA, the CDR3 is TGTGCTAGCAGCTTAGGAGGAGGGGGAGAGACCCAGTACTTC. This encodes CASSLGGGGETQYF.